This T cell receptor (beta chain) was profiled in a study of T cell responses to AZD1222 COVID-19 vaccine. In regard to this clone: What it binds is not known.

The table came from immunoSEQ multiplex PCR; TCRdb's copy has only in-frame clones and leaves some out. The sample includes around 26,000 clones, 88% of them seen just once. General study results and limits: There were mostly white British donors and more females than males, and clonal diversity was possibly underestimated. Baseline seropositivity characterized only six AZD1222 recipients. Sampling captured repertoires only after the peak T cell response. An increase in Spike-specific TCR breadth and depth was observed after two AZD1222 doses.

Trimming removed 4 bases from V and 0 bases from J, with 11 bases in between. Looked up from germline, CDR1 is LNHNV and CDR2 is YYDKDF (reference sequence). The CDR3 sequence is 15 residues long. This receptor was obtained from an adult who received the AZD1222 COVID-19 vaccine. The chain recombines TRBV15 with TRBJ2-3, with D hard to call. The source material was peripheral blood, sampled 28 days after the second AZD1222 dose. The CDR3 loop is CATSILDGSTDTQYF. In DNA form, the CDR3 reads TGTGCCACCAGCATACTTGACGGCAGCACAGATACGCAGTATTTT. The whole variable domain, filled in from reference TRBV15 and TRBJ2-3, reads DAMVIQNPRYQVTQFGKPVTLSCSQTLNHNVMYWYQQKSSQAPKLLFHYYDKDFNNEADTPDNFQSRRPNTSFCFLDIRSPGLGDTAMYLCATSILDGSTDTQYFGPGTRLTVL.